This T cell receptor (beta chain) derives from a study of T cells in Graves' hyperthyroidism and ophthalmopathy. At the level of the study: Before any treatment, at initial diagnosis, peripheral blood was collected.

Using RNA transcripts as the source, TCR beta CDR3 regions were amplified. A first-round RT-PCR of the TCR CDR3 used the HTBI primer set. TCRdb processed the multiplex PCR reads anew with MiXCR; each CDR3 protein has one entry. The sample has hundreds of thousands of distinct CDR3 sequences, roughly 40% seen once. The CDR3 contains 14 residues. Trimming shortened V by 4 bases and J by 5 bases, and 15 bases separated the two germline ends. CDR1 is DFQATT, CDR2 SNEGSKA, per germline (reference sequence). This clonotype was seen repeatedly, ten times or more. Its antigen is not identified. Patients were aged 18 to 65, had disease duration under 2 months, and had newly diagnosed hyperthyroidism. Every diagnosis used clinical symptoms, serum thyroxine and TRAb, thyroid ultrasound and orbital computed tomography. Study results and limitations: Most thyroid clonotypes that were expanded above 0.001 also turned up in blood.

This chain links TRBV20-1 with TRBJ1-5; D unresolved. The sequence derives from a man aged 18 to 30 with Graves' hyperthyroidism. The specimen sequenced was blood. CDR3 bases: TGCAGTGCTATCGCGAGAGGCGACTATCAGCCCCAGCATTTT. This encodes CSAIARGDYQPQHF.